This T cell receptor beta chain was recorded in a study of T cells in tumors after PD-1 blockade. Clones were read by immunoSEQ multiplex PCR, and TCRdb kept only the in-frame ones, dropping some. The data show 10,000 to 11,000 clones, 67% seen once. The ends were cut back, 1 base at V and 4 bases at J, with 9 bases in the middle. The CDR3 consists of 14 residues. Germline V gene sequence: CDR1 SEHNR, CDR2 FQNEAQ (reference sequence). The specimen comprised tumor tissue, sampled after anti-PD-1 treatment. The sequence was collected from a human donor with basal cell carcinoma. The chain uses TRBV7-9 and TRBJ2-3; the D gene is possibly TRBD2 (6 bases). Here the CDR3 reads CASSLGGGSDTQYF. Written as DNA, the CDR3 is TGTGCCAGCAGCTTAGGTGGGGGGTCAGATACGCAGTATTTT.